The T cell receptor (beta chain) under discussion was sequenced for a study of T cell responses to AZD1222 COVID-19 vaccine. Study findings and constraints: Repertoire sampling occurred only after the peak T cell response. It should be noted that donors were predominantly white British and more often female, and clonal diversity was possibly underestimated.

Only in-frame clones appear in the TCRdb table, and some are missing; sequencing was by immunoSEQ multiplex PCR. This table holds about 120,000 clones, roughly 87% found once. Comments on this clone: What it binds is not known.

V dropped 4 bases and J dropped 4 bases, with 10 bases sitting between them. Per germline, CDR1 KGHSH and CDR2 LQKENI. This CDR3 is built from 13 residues. This chain joins TRBV18 and TRBJ1-2; D possibly corresponds to TRBD1 (5 bases). The sequencing here drew on peripheral blood, taken on day 0 of AZD1222 vaccination. The clonotype comes from an adult in good health. CDR3 sequence (DNA): TGTGCCAGCTCACTAGCGGGGCTCTATGGCTACACCTTC. Its protein product is CASSLAGLYGYTF.